The entry that follows covers one T cell receptor (beta chain) sequence. The source of the sample is a study of T-cell reconstitution after alpha-beta-depleted transplantation in children. Germline CDR1 is SGHTA and CDR2 is FQGNSA. The CDR3 has 16 residues. The trim removed 4 bases at V and 7 bases at J, leaving 14 bases unmatched. Unique molecular identifiers were incorporated when the TCRbeta library was constructed. TCRdb called the PCR reads again in MiXCR, with one record for every CDR3 protein. The table shows 440,000 or so distinct CDR3 sequences, with about a tenth occurring only once. The chain has TRBV7-2 and TRBJ1-2, with 8 bases matching TRBD1. Sequencing used PBMCs from the stem cell graft donor, obtained from the stem cell graft. The clonotype comes from a human donor who donated a stem cell graft to a child with acute myeloid leukemia. The CDR3 DNA reads TGTGCCAGCAGCTGGGACCCGGGCAGGGGGCGCGGTGGCTACACCTTC. This translates into CASSWDPGRGRGGYTF.